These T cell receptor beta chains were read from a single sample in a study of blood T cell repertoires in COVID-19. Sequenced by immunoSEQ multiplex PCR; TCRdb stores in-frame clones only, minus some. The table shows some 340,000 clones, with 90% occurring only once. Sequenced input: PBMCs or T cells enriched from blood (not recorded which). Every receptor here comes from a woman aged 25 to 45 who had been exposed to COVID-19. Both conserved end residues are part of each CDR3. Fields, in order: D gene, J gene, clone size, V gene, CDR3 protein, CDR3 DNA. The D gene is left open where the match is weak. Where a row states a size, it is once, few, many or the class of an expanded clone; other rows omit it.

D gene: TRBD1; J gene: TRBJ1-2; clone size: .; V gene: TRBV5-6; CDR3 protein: CASSLERTGGRDGYTF; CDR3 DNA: TGTGCCAGCAGCTTGGAGAGGACAGGGGGCAGGGATGGCTACACCTTC
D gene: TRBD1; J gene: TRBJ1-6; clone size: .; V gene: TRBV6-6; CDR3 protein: CASTHDRGRTNSPLHF; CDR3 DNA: TGTGCCAGCACCCACGACAGGGGCCGAACAAATTCACCCCTCCACTTT
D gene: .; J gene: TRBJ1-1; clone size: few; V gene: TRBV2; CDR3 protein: CASSSGSFTEAFF; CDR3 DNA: TGTGCCAGCAGTTCAGGGTCCTTCACTGAAGCTTTCTTT
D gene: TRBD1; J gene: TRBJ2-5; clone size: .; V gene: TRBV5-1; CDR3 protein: CASSSSGGLGETQYF; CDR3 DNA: TGCGCCAGCAGCTCATCAGGGGGCTTGGGGGAGACCCAGTACTTC
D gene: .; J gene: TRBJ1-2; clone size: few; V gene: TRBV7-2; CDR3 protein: CASSLPRQSSYGYTF; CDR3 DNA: TGTGCCAGCAGCTTACCCAGACAGTCTTCCTATGGCTACACCTTC
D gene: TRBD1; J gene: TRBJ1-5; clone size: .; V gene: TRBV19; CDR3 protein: CASSIPLGQGASGPQHF; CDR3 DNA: TGTGCCAGTAGTATCCCCCTTGGACAGGGGGCCTCCGGGCCCCAGCATTTT
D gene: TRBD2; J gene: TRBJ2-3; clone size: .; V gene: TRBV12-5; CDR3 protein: CASGLVSGGTDTQYF; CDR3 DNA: TGTGCTAGTGGTTTGGTTAGCGGGGGGACAGATACGCAGTATTTT
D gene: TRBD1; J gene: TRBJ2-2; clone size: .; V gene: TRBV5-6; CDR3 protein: CASSNIETGGRTGELFF; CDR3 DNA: TGTGCCAGCAGCAACATCGAGACAGGGGGAAGGACCGGGGAGCTGTTTTTT
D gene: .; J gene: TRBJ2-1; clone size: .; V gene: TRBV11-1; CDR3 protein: CASSLDGGSYNEQFF; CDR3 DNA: TGTGCCAGCAGCTTAGATGGGGGGAGTTACAATGAGCAGTTCTTC
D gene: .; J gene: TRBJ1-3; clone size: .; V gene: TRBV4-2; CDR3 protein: CASSQGTVSGNTIYF; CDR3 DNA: TGTGCCAGCAGCCAAGGGACAGTCTCTGGAAACACCATATATTTT
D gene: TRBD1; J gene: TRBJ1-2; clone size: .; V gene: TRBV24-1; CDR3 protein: CATSDSQGEGNGYTF; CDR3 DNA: TGTGCCACCAGTGATTCCCAGGGGGAAGGAAATGGCTACACCTTC
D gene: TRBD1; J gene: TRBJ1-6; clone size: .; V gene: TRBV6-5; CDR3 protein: CASRTQGANSPLHF; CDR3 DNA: TGTGCCAGCAGGACCCAGGGGGCTAATTCACCCCTCCACTTT
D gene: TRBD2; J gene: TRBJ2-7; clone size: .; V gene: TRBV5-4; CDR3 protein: CASSSGSRLAGDYEQYF; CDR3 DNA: TGTGCCAGCAGTTCGGGGAGCAGACTAGCGGGGGATTACGAGCAGTACTTC
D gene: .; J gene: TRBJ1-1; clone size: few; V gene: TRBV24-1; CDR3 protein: CATSDYGGTEAFF; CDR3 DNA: TGTGCCACCAGTGATTATGGAGGAACTGAAGCTTTCTTT
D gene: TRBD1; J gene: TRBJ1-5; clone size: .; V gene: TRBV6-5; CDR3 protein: CASRRDRTTSPQHF; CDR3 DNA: TGTGCCAGCAGGAGGGACAGGACGACTTCGCCCCAGCATTTT
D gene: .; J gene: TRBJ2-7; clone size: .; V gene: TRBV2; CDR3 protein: CASRKTGGAYEQYF; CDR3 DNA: TGTGCCAGCAGGAAAACAGGGGGGGCCTACGAGCAGTACTTC
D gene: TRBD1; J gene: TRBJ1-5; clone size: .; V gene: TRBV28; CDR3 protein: CASRGPGQLHQPQHF; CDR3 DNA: TGTGCCAGCAGGGGCCCGGGACAGCTTCATCAGCCCCAGCATTTT
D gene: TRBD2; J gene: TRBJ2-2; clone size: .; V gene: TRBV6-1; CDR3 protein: CASSEYTGGGVLFF; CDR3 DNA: TGTGCCAGCAGTGAATATACCGGGGGGGGTGTGCTGTTTTTT
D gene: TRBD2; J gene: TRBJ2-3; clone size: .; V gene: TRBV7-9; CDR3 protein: CASSPRPGLLSDTQYF; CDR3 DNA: TGTGCCAGCAGCCCTAGGCCGGGACTATTATCGGATACGCAGTATTTT
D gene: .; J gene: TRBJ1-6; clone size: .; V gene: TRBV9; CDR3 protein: CASSAQGKGSPLHF; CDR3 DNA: TGTGCCAGCAGCGCGCAGGGTAAGGGTTCACCCCTCCACTTT
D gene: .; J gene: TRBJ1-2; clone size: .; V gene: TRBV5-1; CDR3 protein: CASSLAGDGYTF; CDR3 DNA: TGCGCCAGCAGCTTGGCCGGTGATGGCTACACCTTC
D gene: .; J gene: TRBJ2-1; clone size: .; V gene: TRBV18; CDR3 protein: CASSSGQWSYNEQFF; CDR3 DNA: TGTGCCAGCTCATCCGGACAGTGGTCCTACAATGAGCAGTTCTTC
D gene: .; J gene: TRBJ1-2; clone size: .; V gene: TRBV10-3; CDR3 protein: CAISGTALHDYGYTF; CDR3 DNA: TGTGCCATCAGTGGGACAGCCCTTCACGACTATGGCTACACCTTC
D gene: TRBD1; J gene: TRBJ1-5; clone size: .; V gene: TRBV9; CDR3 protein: CASSQGTASNQPQHF; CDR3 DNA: TGTGCCAGCAGCCAGGGGACAGCAAGCAATCAGCCCCAGCATTTT
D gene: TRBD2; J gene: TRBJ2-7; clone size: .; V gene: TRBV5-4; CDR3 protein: CASTGPGGGGHEQYF; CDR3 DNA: TGTGCCAGCACCGGCCCCGGGGGGGGCGGACACGAGCAGTACTTC
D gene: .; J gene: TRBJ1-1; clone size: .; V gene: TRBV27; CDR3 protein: CASRRRGYDGEAFF; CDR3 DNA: TGTGCCAGCAGACGACGGGGTTATGATGGTGAAGCTTTCTTT
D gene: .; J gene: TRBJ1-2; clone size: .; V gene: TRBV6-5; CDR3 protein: CASHRGGGAGYGYTF; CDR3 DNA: TGTGCCAGCCATCGCGGGGGAGGGGCGGGCTATGGCTACACCTTC